What follows are 26 T cell receptor beta chains derived from one specimen sequenced in a study of blood T cell repertoires in COVID-19. TCRdb's table, derived via immunoSEQ multiplex PCR, lists solely in-frame clones and lacks some. The table records approximately 93,000 clones, about 91% of them present only once. The sequenced sample was peripheral blood. The receptors were gathered from a man aged 55 to 70 with acute or convalescent COVID-19.

This chain links TRBV11-3 with TRBJ2-1, with D maybe TRBD2 (5 bases). The V end was cut by 2 bases, the J end by 12 bases, with 14 bases between. Germline V gene data show CDR1 as SGHNT and CDR2 as YENEEA. CDR3 size: 13 residues. The CDR3 is CASSLPRGRVQFF. DNA of the CDR3: TGTGCCAGCAGCTTACCCCGCGGGCGGGTGCAGTTCTTC.

CDR3 coding DNA: TGCGCCAGCAGCATCCTGTCAGGGTCGGTCACTGAAGCTTTCTTT. Translating gives CASSILSGSVTEAFF. The chain links TRBV5-1 to TRBJ1-1; tentative D call: TRBD1 (5 bases). CDR3 length: 15 amino acids. Trimming took 4 bases from V and 4 from J, leaving 17 bases between them. The germline gives CDR1 SGHRS, CDR2 YFSETQ. Combining the CDR3 with reference TRBV5-1 and TRBJ1-1 gives the whole variable domain KAGVTQTPRYLIKTRGQQVTLSCSPISGHRSVSWYQQTPGQGLQFLFEYFSETQRNKGNFPGRFSGRQFSNSRSEMNVSTLELGDSALYLCASSILSGSVTEAFFGQGTRLTVV.

V gene TRBV10-1 combines with J gene TRBJ2-5; no reliable D call. From germline, CDR1 is WNHNN and CDR2 SYGVQD (reference sequence). The V gene lost 3 bases and the J gene lost 3 bases, with 11 bases spanning the gap. This CDR3 contains 14 residues. This CDR3 reads CASSDRFNEETQYF. For the CDR3, the DNA is TGCGCCAGCAGTGACAGGTTTAACGAAGAGACCCAGTACTTC.

CDR3 sequence: CASSLGQINSPLHF. The CDR3 region has the DNA TGCGCCAGCAGCTTAGGACAGATTAATTCACCCCTCCACTTT. The rearrangement uses TRBV5-1 and TRBJ1-6; maybe TRBD1 (6 bases). The CDR3 totals 14 residues. Germline V gene sequence: CDR1 SGHRS, CDR2 YFSETQ. Between the trimmed V and J ends, which lost 2 bases and 6 bases, there was a span of 9 bases.

The V call is TRBV5-1, the J call TRBJ2-7; perhaps TRBD2 as D (6 bases). Germline-derived CDR1 and CDR2 are SGHRS and YFSETQ. The CDR3 totals 17 residues. V was clipped by 0 bases and J by 1 base, with 17 bases between them. The CDR3 DNA is TGCGCCAGCAGCTTGGGGGGACTTGGGCCGCAATCCTACGAGCAGTACTTC. Its protein product is CASSLGGLGPQSYEQYF.

This chain uses TRBV6-2 or TRBV6-3 with TRBJ2-1; D is unclear. This CDR3 spans 12 amino acids. The germline V gene encodes CDR1 MNHEY and CDR2 SVGEGT. The germline V and J ends were trimmed by 4 bases and 4 bases, with 5 bases remaining between them. The CDR3 loop reads CASSSIYNEQFF. The CDR3 DNA reads TGTGCCAGCAGTTCTATTTACAATGAGCAGTTCTTC.

The chain is built from TRBV5-1 and TRBJ1-6; D remains unclear. The germline gives CDR1 SGHRS, CDR2 YFSETQ. The CDR3 consists of 16 residues. The ends were cut back, 0 bases at V and 10 bases at J, with 17 bases in the middle. CDR3 residues: CASSLDEAGGASPLHF. The CDR3 coding sequence is TGCGCCAGCAGCTTGGATGAGGCAGGAGGAGCCTCACCCCTCCACTTT.

J is TRBJ1-2 and V is TRBV5-1; 8 bases are shared with TRBD1. The V gene's germline CDR1 is SGHRS and CDR2 YFSETQ. Trimming cost V 2 bases and J 7 bases; bases outside gene matches: 4. The CDR3 sequence is 13 residues long. The CDR3, as DNA: TGCGCCAGCAGCTTCGGGACAGGAGGTGGCTACACCTTC. It is translated as CASSFGTGGGYTF. Combining the CDR3 with reference TRBV5-1 and TRBJ1-2 gives the whole variable domain KAGVTQTPRYLIKTRGQQVTLSCSPISGHRSVSWYQQTPGQGLQFLFEYFSETQRNKGNFPGRFSGRQFSNSRSEMNVSTLELGDSALYLCASSFGTGGGYTFGSGTRLTVV.

The rearrangement uses TRBV11-2 and TRBJ2-7; the match to TRBD1 covers 11 bases. V dropped 5 bases and J dropped 2; count of bases not matched to a gene: 5. The germline gives CDR1 SGHAT, CDR2 FQNNGV. The CDR3 runs 15 residues. The CDR3 is CASSTRDRGAYEQYF. The CDR3 DNA reads TGTGCCAGCAGCACGCGGGACAGGGGGGCCTACGAGCAGTACTTC.

V and J are TRBV5-1 and TRBJ2-1; 7 bases match TRBD2. This CDR3 spans 14 amino acids. V trimming: 0 bases; J trimming: 4 bases; junction bases outside the gene matches: 1. Germline V gene sequence: CDR1 SGHRS, CDR2 YFSETQ. This chain's CDR3 is CASSLDGGYNEQFF. The CDR3 bases are TGCGCCAGCAGCTTGGACGGGGGGTACAATGAGCAGTTCTTC.

The genes are TRBV4-1 and TRBJ1-1; 8 bases fit TRBD1. Germline loops: CDR1 MGHRA, CDR2 YSYEKL. The CDR3 is made up of 15 amino acids. Unmatched junction bases numbered 6, after V lost 1 base and J lost 5 bases. In nucleotides, the CDR3 is TGCGCCAGCAGCCAAGGCGACAGGGGCATGACTGAAGCTTTCTTT. The encoded protein is CASSQGDRGMTEAFF.

This clone was detected once. The chain uses TRBV27 and TRBJ1-5; tentative D call: TRBD1 (6 bases). The V and J ends lost 2 bases and 4 bases respectively, with 15 bases between them. This CDR3 has 16 residues. Germline lookup yields CDR1 MNHEY and CDR2 SMNVEV (reference sequence). This chain's CDR3 is CASSLRHGGKNQPQHF. The CDR3 nucleotides are TGTGCCAGCAGTTTAAGACATGGGGGCAAAAATCAGCCCCAGCATTTT.

V and J are TRBV11-2 and TRBJ2-5, with 7 bases fitting TRBD1. With 5 bases clipped from V and 5 bases from J, the junction kept 2 bases outside the gene matches. The germline V gene encodes CDR1 SGHAT and CDR2 FQNNGV. CDR3 size: 12 residues. The DNA for the CDR3 is TGTGCCAGCAGCCTCAGGGGGGAGACCCAGTACTTC. This translates into CASSLRGETQYF.

The rearrangement joins TRBV6-5 to TRBJ2-5; unclear D gene. V lost 6 bases and J 2 bases, leaving 7 bases between the germline ends. There are 12 residues in the CDR3. Germline loops: CDR1 MNHEY, CDR2 SVGAGI. DNA of the CDR3: TGTGCCAGCAGAACCCAGCAAGAGACCCAGTACTTC. The encoded protein is CASRTQQETQYF.

The J gene is TRBJ2-2, the V gene TRBV27, with a possible D match to TRBD1 (6 bases). The CDR3 contains 16 residues. CDR1 is MNHEY, CDR2 SMNVEV, per germline (reference sequence). V gave up 5 bases and J gave up 5 bases, with 18 bases separating them. The CDR3 coding sequence is TGTGCCAGCAGTCTGACCGACAGGATGAAAACCGGGGAGCTGTTTTTT. Translating gives CASSLTDRMKTGELFF.

This chain uses TRBV7-9 with TRBJ2-3, with 11 positions matching TRBD1. Germline V gives CDR1 SEHNR, CDR2 FQNEAQ (reference sequence). The V gene end was trimmed by 5 bases and the J gene end by 1 base; junction bases not matched to a gene: 5. The CDR3 runs 16 residues. CDR3 residues: CASSLPGQGGTDTQYF. The CDR3 DNA is TGTGCCAGCAGCCTACCGGGACAGGGGGGCACAGATACGCAGTATTTT.

The chain has TRBV6-5 and TRBJ1-2, with D possibly being TRBD1 (5 bases). Per germline, CDR1 MNHEY and CDR2 SVGAGI. Trimming stripped 6 bases from V and 4 bases from J, with 15 bases between. The length of the CDR3 is 14 residues. The CDR3 loop reads CASSSGSGSYGYTF. Here the CDR3 DNA reads TGTGCCAGCAGCTCAGGGTCCGGCTCCTATGGCTACACCTTC.

J is TRBJ1-3 and V is TRBV9, with D tentatively TRBD1 (6 bases). Trimming stripped 4 bases from V and 2 bases from J, with 10 bases between. The CDR3 runs 14 residues. Germline V gene sequence: CDR1 SGDLS, CDR2 YYNGEE. CDR3 sequence (DNA): TGTGCCAGCAGCTTCCCAGGGGCTGGAAACACCATATATTTT. It translates to CASSFPGAGNTIYF.

The J gene is TRBJ2-7, the V gene TRBV6-4, with D tentatively TRBD2 (5 bases). The CDR3 runs to 13 residues. Germline loops: CDR1 MRHNA, CDR2 SNTAGT. The V gene lost 4 bases and the J gene lost 7 bases, with 14 bases spanning the gap. CDR3 coding DNA: TGTGCCAGCAGTGCGACCCGGAGAGGGGAGCAGTACTTC. It encodes CASSATRRGEQYF.

The chain is built from TRBV7-8 and TRBJ2-7, with 8 bases fitting TRBD2. The CDR3 runs to 18 residues. The V segment lost 5 bases and the J segment 2 bases; nucleotides outside the gene matches: 17. The V gene's germline CDR1 is SGHVS and CDR2 FQNEAQ. This chain's CDR3 is CASSPAEGAGAGAYEQYF. Here the CDR3 DNA reads TGTGCCAGCAGCCCTGCAGAGGGCGCGGGAGCGGGAGCCTACGAGCAGTACTTC. Based on the CDR3 plus reference TRBV7-8 and TRBJ2-7, the full variable domain is GAGVSQSPRYKVAKRGQDVALRCDPISGHVSLFWYQQALGQGPEFLTYFQNEAQLDKSGLPSDRFFAERPEGSVSTLKIQRTQQEDSAVYLCASSPAEGAGAGAYEQYFGPGTRLTVT.

The V gene is TRBV19, the J gene TRBJ1-2; D remains ambiguous. The germline V gene encodes CDR1 LNHDA and CDR2 SQIVND (reference sequence). The CDR3 is 10 amino acids. V gave up 6 bases and J gave up 4 bases, with 3 bases separating them. CDR3 residues: CASRSYGYTF. In DNA form, the CDR3 reads TGTGCCAGTAGGAGCTATGGCTACACCTTC. The whole variable domain, remainder taken from reference TRBV19 and TRBJ1-2, is DGGITQSPKYLFRKEGQNVTLSCEQNLNHDAMYWYRQDPGQGLRLIYYSQIVNDFQKGDIAEGYSVSREKKESFPLTVTSAQKNPTAFYLCASRSYGYTFGSGTRLTVV.

The V call is TRBV19, the J call TRBJ2-3, with D tentatively TRBD2 (5 bases). The CDR3 totals 18 residues. From germline, CDR1 is LNHDA and CDR2 SQIVND (reference sequence). Between the trimmed V and J ends, which lost 7 bases and 0 bases, there was a span of 23 bases. The CDR3 DNA is TGTGCCAGTAAATCCTTTCAGCGGCCAACCCCTAGCACAGATACGCAGTATTTT. Translated: CASKSFQRPTPSTDTQYF.

The chain couples TRBV15 to TRBJ1-5, with 7 bases that match TRBD1. CDR1 and CDR2 (germline): LNHNV, YYDKDF (reference sequence). CDR3 length: 15 amino acids. Trimming cost V 5 bases and J 4 bases; bases outside gene matches: 8. CDR3 nucleotide sequence: TGTGCCACCAGCCGCGGGACAGCAGAAAATCAGCCCCAGCATTTT. Encoded protein: CATSRGTAENQPQHF.

This chain joins TRBV5-1 and TRBJ1-2, with TRBD1 matching over 8 bases. The CDR3 consists of 16 residues. The V segment lost 1 base and the J segment 4 bases; nucleotides outside the gene matches: 9. Germline assignment: CDR1 SGHRS and CDR2 YFSETQ. The CDR3 DNA reads as TGCGCCAGCAGCTTGCAGGGGACAGGCACTGGCTATGGCTACACCTTC. Its translation: CASSLQGTGTGYGYTF. The complete variable domain, with remaining parts taken from reference TRBV5-1 and TRBJ1-2, reads KAGVTQTPRYLIKTRGQQVTLSCSPISGHRSVSWYQQTPGQGLQFLFEYFSETQRNKGNFPGRFSGRQFSNSRSEMNVSTLELGDSALYLCASSLQGTGTGYGYTFGSGTRLTVV.

This clone was counted a single time. This chain links TRBV5-8 with TRBJ2-6; D gene ambiguous. This CDR3 is built from 14 residues. The germline gives CDR1 SGHTS, CDR2 YDEGEE. V was shortened by 4 bases and J by 0 bases, with 5 bases between the two germline ends. The CDR3: CASSPVSGANVLTF. CDR3 sequence (DNA): TGTGCCAGCAGCCCGGTCTCTGGGGCCAACGTCCTGACTTTC.

This chain links TRBV10-3 with TRBJ2-7; 8 nucleotides line up with TRBD2. The CDR3 is 15 residues long. Germline V gene data show CDR1 as ENHRY and CDR2 as SYGVKD. Germline trimming cut 4 bases from V and 7 bases from J; bases unmatched to any gene: 12. CDR3 sequence (DNA): TGTGCCATCAGTGTGAAACCGCGGGAGGAAGGGGAGCAGTACTTC. Protein product: CAISVKPREEGEQYF.